Shown below are 15 T cell receptor beta chains from a single sample sequenced in a study of T cell responses to AZD1222 COVID-19 vaccine. The repertoire was sequenced with immunoSEQ multiplex PCR; TCRdb's copy has only in-frame clones and lacks some. The table records 50,000 to 65,000 clones, about 86% of them present only once. The material sequenced was peripheral blood, taken 28 days after the second AZD1222 dose. The receptors originated from an adult who received the AZD1222 COVID-19 vaccine.

V gene TRBV7-2 combines with J gene TRBJ2-5; 11 positions agree with TRBD2. The V gene's germline CDR1 is SGHTA and CDR2 FQGNSA. This CDR3 is built from 19 residues. Trimming at V came to 2 bases and at J to 1 base, leaving 12 bases not matched to a gene. In DNA, the CDR3 is TGTGCCAGCAGCTTACTGGGAGCCCTAGCGGGAGGAGGCCAAGAGACCCAGTACTTC. Residues: CASSLLGALAGGGQETQYF.

The gene calls are TRBV5-4 and TRBJ2-7; 7 bases are a match to TRBD1. Unmatched junction bases numbered 12, after V lost 4 bases and J lost 2 bases. The CDR3 consists of 16 residues. Per germline, CDR1 SGHNT and CDR2 YYREEE (reference sequence). The CDR3 coding sequence is TGTGCCAGCAGCCCGGATGTCGACAGGGTAGCCTACGAGCAGTACTTC. Residues: CASSPDVDRVAYEQYF. Using reference TRBV5-4 and TRBJ2-7 for the parts outside the CDR3, the full variable domain is ETGVTQSPTHLIKTRGQQVTLRCSSQSGHNTVSWYQQALGQGPQFIFQYYREEENGRGNFPPRFSGLQFPNYSSELNVNALELDDSALYLCASSPDVDRVAYEQYFGPGTRLTVT.

The gene calls are TRBV28 and TRBJ1-2, with D tentatively TRBD1 (6 bases). The length of the CDR3 is 16 residues. Trimming took 5 bases from V and 4 from J, leaving 20 bases between them. Germline CDR1 and CDR2: MDHEN and SYDVKM. CDR3 sequence: CASSPTPDRHIYGYTF. CDR3 nucleotides: TGTGCCAGCAGTCCAACCCCGGACAGACACATCTATGGCTACACCTTC.

The chain recombines TRBV6-2 or TRBV6-3 with TRBJ2-5, with a tentative D call TRBD2 (5 bases). The ends were cut back, 3 bases at V and 4 bases at J, with 15 bases in the middle. CDR3 length equals 15 residues. Germline CDR1 and CDR2: MNHEY and SVGEGT. The CDR3 DNA reads TGTGCCAGCAGTTATAACGGGGAGTTTGGAGAGACCCAGTACTTC. Translation gives CASSYNGEFGETQYF.

The rearrangement uses TRBV28 and TRBJ1-2; no definite D call. The germline V gene encodes CDR1 MDHEN and CDR2 SYDVKM. V shed 5 bases and J shed 7 bases, with 17 bases lying between them. The CDR3 totals 14 residues. The CDR3 DNA reads as TGTGCCAGCAGTATAACTCTTACCGCCGGTGGCTACACCTTC. Its translation is CASSITLTAGGYTF.

This clone was counted only a few times. The chain uses TRBV5-6 and TRBJ2-7; D gene unclear. V lost 5 bases to trimming and J lost 6 bases, with 9 bases between them. CDR1 SGHDT and CDR2 YYEEEE come from the germline V gene. The CDR3 spans 11 residues. CDR3 DNA sequence: TGTGCCAGCAGTTCTACCCGCGAGCAGTACTTC. Its protein is CASSSTREQYF.

The CDR3 spells CASSLEGQTYEQYF. CDR3 DNA sequence: TGTGCCAGCAGCTTGGAGGGACAGACCTACGAGCAGTACTTC. J is TRBJ2-7 and V is TRBV5-4; 7 nucleotides match TRBD1. Germline CDR1 reads SGHNT; CDR2 reads YYREEE (reference sequence). This CDR3 is built from 14 residues. V lost 0 bases to trimming and J lost 2 bases; unmatched junction nucleotides: 2.

This rearrangement joins TRBV7-9 to TRBJ1-2; no reliable D call. The CDR3 has 11 amino acids. From germline, CDR1 is SEHNR and CDR2 FQNEAQ (reference sequence). V lost 6 bases to trimming and J lost 0 bases, with 2 bases between them. CDR3 amino acids: CASRSNYGYTF. CDR3 DNA sequence: TGTGCCAGCAGGTCTAACTATGGCTACACCTTC.

This clone showed up just a few times. The chain uses TRBV23-1 and TRBJ2-1, with 8 bases identical to TRBD1. TRBV23-1 falls under the ORF class, with uncertain function. The CDR3 length is 12 residues. Trimming at V came to 9 bases and at J to 9 bases, leaving 7 bases not matched to a gene. DNA of the CDR3: TGCGCCAGTGTCAGGGGGCGCGGTGAGCAGTTCTTC. Residues: CASVRGRGEQFF.

The rearrangement links TRBV5-6 to TRBJ2-1; 9 nucleotides align to TRBD2. The germline CDR1 and CDR2 sequences are SGHDT and YYEEEE. V was clipped by 4 bases and J by 7 bases; unmatched bases: 12. CDR3 length equals 16 residues. Written as DNA, the CDR3 is TGTGCCAGCAGCAAAGGACTAGCGTCCCTAGGGAATGAGCAGTTCTTC. Translated: CASSKGLASLGNEQFF.

This chain links TRBV6-5 with TRBJ1-1; tentatively, D is TRBD1 (6 bases). The CDR3 runs 15 residues. V was pared by 2 bases and J by 5 bases, with 15 bases between. CDR1 MNHEY and CDR2 SVGAGI come from the germline V gene. CDR3 sequence (DNA): TGTGCCAGCAGTTACAGGACAGAGGCGGGAACTGAAGCTTTCTTT. Translated: CASSYRTEAGTEAFF.

The chain combines TRBV7-2 with TRBJ1-1; no reliable D call. Germline CDR1 and CDR2: SGHTA and FQGNSA. The CDR3 is 14 residues long. V was cut by 1 base and J by 4 bases, with 10 bases left in between. CDR3 amino acids: CASSLGGTSTEAFF. In DNA, the CDR3 is TGTGCCAGCAGCTTAGGAGGAACAAGCACTGAAGCTTTCTTT.

The V and J genes are TRBV5-1 and TRBJ1-3, with TRBD1 identical over 10 bases. The CDR3 is 16 residues long. V was clipped by 0 bases and J by 3 bases; unmatched bases: 3. Germline CDR1 and CDR2: SGHRS and YFSETQ. The CDR3 bases are TGCGCCAGCAGCTTGGAGGGACAGGGGCTTGGAAACACCATATATTTT. Its protein is CASSLEGQGLGNTIYF. The full variable domain, rest sourced from reference TRBV5-1 and TRBJ1-3, is KAGVTQTPRYLIKTRGQQVTLSCSPISGHRSVSWYQQTPGQGLQFLFEYFSETQRNKGNFPGRFSGRQFSNSRSEMNVSTLELGDSALYLCASSLEGQGLGNTIYFGEGSWLTVV.

The V call is TRBV28, the J call TRBJ2-1; D is possibly TRBD1 or TRBD2 (5 bases each). Germline values: CDR1 MDHEN, CDR2 SYDVKM. CDR3 size: 16 residues. V lost 4 bases, J lost 8 bases, and 21 bases lay in between. Here the CDR3 reads CASSSLVLVRGHEQFF. In nucleotides, the CDR3 is TGTGCCAGCAGTTCGTTGGTCCTTGTGAGGGGACATGAGCAGTTCTTC. The variable domain in full, with the rest retrieved from reference TRBV28 and TRBJ2-1, is DVKVTQSSRYLVKRTGEKVFLECVQDMDHENMFWYRQDPGLGLRLIYFSYDVKMKEKGDIPEGYSVSREKKERFSLILESASTNQTSMYLCASSSLVLVRGHEQFFGPGTRLTVL.

The chain employs TRBV5-6 and TRBJ1-5; TRBD1 aligns across 10 bases. V lost 4 bases, J lost 7 bases, and 5 bases stayed unmatched. Germline V gene data show CDR1 as SGHDT and CDR2 as YYEEEE. The CDR3 length is 14 residues. The CDR3 is CASSLRQGAQPQHF. The DNA for the CDR3 is TGTGCCAGCAGCCTTAGACAGGGGGCACAGCCCCAGCATTTT.